This TCR beta chain was sequenced during a study of blood T cell repertoires in COVID-19. This clone was counted only a few times. In the original processing: Reference gene primer amplification yielded estimated nucleated cell counts. TCRdb's copy holds only in-frame clones and misses some; the assay was immunoSEQ multiplex PCR. D and trimming come from the DNA, and the V and J calls and clone size come from that table. The repertoire includes some 270,000 clones, approximately 83% of them detected once, and about 4.3% sits in the top ten. The germline V gene has CDR1 SEHNR and CDR2 FQNEAQ (reference sequence). The V and J ends lost 5 bases and 4 bases, in that order; junction bases with no gene match: 15. There are 19 residues in the CDR3.

The chain recombines TRBV7-9 with TRBJ1-6, with TRBD1 matching 9 bases. The sample taken for sequencing was PBMCs or T cells enriched from blood (not recorded which). This TCR derives from a woman in her 30s who had recovered from COVID-19. The CDR3 nucleotides read TGTGCCAGCAGCCCTGGGGCCGGGACAGGGCCCTTTTATAATTCACCCCTCCACTTT. Its translation: CASSPGAGTGPFYNSPLHF.